These 8 T cell receptor beta chains were all obtained from the same sample, sequenced in a study of OX40 agonist ivuxolimab in advanced cancers. The library was made by the immunoSEQ multiplex PCR assay. The table was pulled from immuneACCESS by TCRdb, which kept in-frame rearrangements only. Such tables lose some clones; where checked, under half of the loss comes from unresolved V genes, and the rest has no known cause. This sample holds 45,000 or so clones; less than 85% were observed only once. 4.2% of the sample is held by the ten biggest clonotypes. The sequences come from CD4+ or CD8+ T cells sorted from blood, collected in a trial of the OX40 agonist ivuxolimab. These receptor sequences come from an adult with an advanced solid tumor such as melanoma, head and neck, liver or kidney cancer.

The CDR3 DNA sequence: TGTGCCAGCAGCCCGACAGGGTACGGCTACACCTTC. Protein sequence: CASSPTGYGYTF. This chain links TRBV11-2 with TRBJ1-2; 7 positions agree with TRBD1. V shed 5 bases, J shed 8 bases, and the junction held 5 bases outside the gene matches. The CDR3 length is 12 residues. CDR1 is SGHAT, CDR2 FQNNGV, per germline.

This CDR3 is CAWRLFGNTIYF. The CDR3, as DNA: TGTGCCTGGAGATTGTTTGGAAACACCATATATTTT. This chain links TRBV30 with TRBJ1-3, with D uncertain. Trimming removed 3 bases from V and 3 bases from J, with 6 bases in between. CDR1 and CDR2 from the germline V gene are GTSNPN and SVGIG (reference sequence). CDR3 length: 12 residues.

This chain links TRBV4-3 with TRBJ1-1, with TRBD1 matching over 7 bases. The CDR3 loop spans 15 amino acids. Trimming cost V 4 bases and J 6 bases; bases outside gene matches: 11. Germline V gene data show CDR1 as LGHNA and CDR2 as YSLEER. The CDR3 sequence is CASSRQTNGQAEAFF. The CDR3, as DNA: TGCGCCAGCAGCCGACAAACCAACGGACAGGCTGAAGCTTTCTTT.

This clone was detected only once. CDR3 protein: CASSQGRGRGEQYF. Here the CDR3 DNA reads TGTGCCAGCAGCCAAGGGAGGGGTAGGGGCGAGCAGTACTTC. The gene calls are TRBV4-2 and TRBJ2-7; maybe TRBD2 (6 bases). The CDR3 is 14 residues long. V was pared by 1 base and J by 6 bases, with 13 bases between. Germline assignment: CDR1 LGHNA and CDR2 YNFKEQ.

This chain links TRBV18 with TRBJ2-3; no clear D. V was shortened by 8 bases and J by 2 bases, with 8 bases between the two germline ends. This CDR3 has 12 residues. Germline-derived CDR1 and CDR2 are KGHSH and LQKENI. The CDR3 nucleotides are TGTGCCAGCCTTTCTACCACAGATACGCAGTATTTT. Its translation is CASLSTTDTQYF.

The rearrangement uses TRBV7-2 and TRBJ2-3, with 9 bases identical to TRBD2. After removal of 4 bases from V and 4 bases from J, the junction contained 6 bases not matched to a gene. This CDR3 has 15 residues. Germline V gene lookup returns CDR1 SGHTA and CDR2 FQGNSA. The CDR3 loop is CASSWSGGRSDTQYF. As DNA, the CDR3 is TGTGCCAGCAGCTGGAGCGGGGGGCGGTCAGATACGCAGTATTTT. Complete variable domain (other parts from reference TRBV7-2 and TRBJ2-3): GAGVSQSPSNKVTEKGKDVELRCDPISGHTALYWYRQSLGQGLEFLIYFQGNSAPDKSGLPSDRFSAERTGGSVSTLTIQRTQQEDSAVYLCASSWSGGRSDTQYFGPGTRLTVL.

This clone is medium-sized in the sample. This rearrangement joins TRBV6-6 to TRBJ1-4; tentative D call: TRBD1 (5 bases). Germline CDR1 and CDR2: MNHNY and SVGAGI (reference sequence). The CDR3 loop spans 14 amino acids. Deletions cut 7 bases from V and 6 bases from J, with 15 bases between. CDR3 loop: CASKTGGRDEKLFF. The CDR3 DNA sequence: TGTGCCAGCAAAACGGGGGGGAGAGATGAAAAACTGTTTTTT.

The chain is built from TRBV7-2 and TRBJ1-4; TRBD1 matches at 8 bases. The CDR3 sequence is 15 residues long. The trim removed 0 bases at V and 8 bases at J, leaving 5 bases unmatched. Germline assignment: CDR1 SGHTA and CDR2 FQGNSA. CDR3 nucleotide sequence: TGTGCCAGCAGCTTAGCTGGACAGGGTCGGGAAAAACTGTTTTTT. The encoded protein is CASSLAGQGREKLFF.